This entry lists 28 T cell receptor beta chains sequenced from one sample in a study of blood T cells in healthy people across ages. Together with a sample-barcoded 5' primer, a J-beta primer mix was included in a second PCR lasting about 7 to 11 cycles. Via MiXCR, TCRdb re-called the 5' RACE reads, giving one row per CDR3 protein. The sample lists over 500,000 distinct CDR3 sequences; about 27% were seen once. The data also belong to a second study, concerning T cells of mothers and their children.

What was sequenced was blood. These receptors all come from a boy aged 2-9 years in good health.

This rearrangement joins TRBV27 to TRBJ1-4; no definite D call. Germline V CDR1 and CDR2: MNHEY, SMNVEV (reference sequence). Deletions cut 5 bases from V and 0 bases from J, with 7 bases between. The CDR3 extends over 14 amino acids. The CDR3 protein is CASSRTTTNEKLFF. CDR3 DNA: TGTGCCAGCAGTCGGACCACAACTAATGAAAAACTGTTTTTT.

The chain joins TRBV5-1 to TRBJ1-5, with TRBD1 as a possible D gene (5 bases). With 2 bases removed from V and 1 base from J, the gap between germline ends came to 7 bases. From germline, CDR1 is SGHRS and CDR2 YFSETQ. The CDR3 spans 14 residues. CDR3 nucleotide sequence: TGCGCCAGCAGCTTTGGGGACAGCAATCAGCCCCAGCATTTT. Translation gives CASSFGDSNQPQHF.

This clonotype was counted a few times. V usage is TRBV4-3 and J usage is TRBJ1-3, with D unclear. V lost 0 bases and J lost 5, with 8 bases in between. Germline CDR1 and CDR2: LGHNA and YSLEER. The CDR3 spans 14 residues. Here the CDR3 reads CASSQDFGRNTIYF. CDR3 bases: TGCGCCAGCAGCCAAGATTTCGGTAGAAACACCATATATTTT.

In its sample, this clonotype was seen a few times. The chain recombines TRBV3-1 with TRBJ1-2, with D uncertain. Germline lookup yields CDR1 LGHDT and CDR2 YNNKEL (reference sequence). The CDR3 spans 12 residues. The V and J ends lost 1 base and 6 bases respectively, with 6 bases between them. In nucleotides, the CDR3 is TGTGCCAGCAGCCAAGGTTGGGATGGCTACACCTTC. It specifies CASSQGWDGYTF.

A few counts support this clonotype. This chain connects TRBV6-1 to TRBJ2-5, with TRBD2 matching over 11 bases. With the DNA end fitting TRBJ2-1 better, the J assignment may be wrong. CDR1 MNHNS and CDR2 SASEGT come from the germline V gene. The length of the CDR3 is 16 residues. The CDR3 spells CASNKRLAGSVNEQFF. In DNA form, the CDR3 reads TGTGCCAGCAACAAAAGACTAGCGGGGTCGGTCAATGAGCAGTTCTTC.

The chain uses TRBV6-5 and TRBJ1-4; D uncertain. This CDR3 has 16 amino acids. The V end was cut by 6 bases, the J end by 0 bases, with 14 bases between. The V gene's germline CDR1 is MNHEY and CDR2 SVGAGI. This CDR3 reads CASSPSLGSTNEKLFF. The CDR3 nucleotides are TGTGCCAGCAGCCCTTCTCTCGGCTCAACTAATGAAAAACTGTTTTTT.

The chain joins TRBV20-1 to TRBJ1-1; D remains ambiguous. V lost 2 bases, J lost 1 base, and 2 bases lay in between. Germline V gene data show CDR1 as DFQATT and CDR2 as SNEGSKA (reference sequence). The CDR3 has 11 residues. DNA of the CDR3: TGCAGTGCTAGATGGAACACTGAAGCTTTCTTT. Translation gives CSARWNTEAFF.

This clonotype was found a few times. The chain is built from TRBV9 and TRBJ1-6, with 10 bases aligning to TRBD1. CDR3 length equals 16 residues. The germline V gene has CDR1 SGDLS and CDR2 YYNGEE. Losses at the gene ends were 0 bases for V and 4 bases for J; bases not matched to a gene: 1. Here the CDR3 reads CASSVGDRGYNSPLHF. CDR3 DNA sequence: TGTGCCAGCAGCGTAGGGGACAGGGGTTATAATTCACCCCTCCACTTT.

This clonotype has more than one count but fewer than ten. The chain joins TRBV5-6 to TRBJ1-2; 7 bases are a match to TRBD1. The V and J ends lost 3 bases and 3 bases, in that order; junction bases with no gene match: 5. The CDR3 is 14 amino acids. The germline gives CDR1 SGHDT, CDR2 YYEEEE. The CDR3 spells CASSWKGADYGYTF. CDR3 nucleotide sequence: TGTGCCAGCAGCTGGAAGGGGGCGGACTATGGCTACACCTTC.

This clonotype was observed a few times. The chain carries TRBV10-2 and TRBJ2-5, with TRBD2 as a possible D gene (7 bases). The DNA end lines up better with TRBJ2-7; the J call may be wrong. Per germline, CDR1 WSHSY and CDR2 SAAADI. The CDR3 consists of 13 residues. Written as DNA, the CDR3 is TGCGCCAGCCTGGGGGCTAGCGGCTACGAGCAGTACTTC. Amino acid sequence: CASLGASGYEQYF.

This clonotype has more than one count but fewer than ten. The rearrangement links TRBV7-9 to TRBJ2-4; perhaps TRBD2 as D (6 bases). V was shortened by 5 bases and J by 0 bases, with 14 bases between the two germline ends. Germline V gives CDR1 SEHNR, CDR2 FQNEAQ (reference sequence). The CDR3 is 16 residues long. The CDR3 sequence is CASSRDWSIAKNIQYF. CDR3 bases: TGTGCCAGCAGCCGGGACTGGAGTATAGCCAAAAACATTCAGTACTTC.

Only a few counts were recorded for this clonotype. The chain links TRBV12-3 or TRBV12-4 to TRBJ2-7; TRBD2 is a possible D gene (5 bases). The J call could be wrong; TRBJ2-5 is a better fit for the DNA end. The CDR3 loop spans 15 amino acids. CDR3 sequence: CASSWILGSGETQYF. CDR3 nucleotide sequence: TGTGCCAGCAGTTGGATCCTGGGGAGTGGGGAGACCCAGTACTTC.

This rearrangement joins TRBV9 to TRBJ2-3; D is uncertain. V was pared by 3 bases and J by 6 bases, with 11 bases between. This CDR3 contains 13 residues. Germline V gene lookup returns CDR1 SGDLS and CDR2 YYNGEE. CDR3 bases: TGTGCCAGCAGCGACGAAGCGTTTGATACGCAGTATTTT. The encoded protein is CASSDEAFDTQYF. Full variable domain (outside the CDR3, taken from reference TRBV9 and TRBJ2-3): DSGVTQTPKHLITATGQRVTLRCSPRSGDLSVYWYQQSLDQGLQFLIQYYNGEERAKGNILERFSAQQFPDLHSELNLSSLELGDSALYFCASSDEAFDTQYFGPGTRLTVL.

The chain couples TRBV29-1 to TRBJ2-7; possibly TRBD1 for D (6 bases). Trimming cost V 7 bases and J 6 bases, with 10 bases left between them. The germline gives CDR1 SQVTM, CDR2 ANQGSEA. This CDR3 region has 10 residues. CDR3 in amino acids: CSALGAEQYF. The CDR3 nucleotides are TGCAGCGCCTTGGGGGCCGAGCAGTACTTC.

There are many counts of this clonotype. The chain uses TRBV6-4 and TRBJ2-2; no clear D. V was clipped by 2 bases and J by 1 base, with 5 bases between them. This CDR3 spans 14 amino acids. Per germline, CDR1 MRHNA and CDR2 SNTAGT. The CDR3 coding sequence is TGTGCCAGCAGTGACGGGGAGAACACCGGGGAGCTGTTTTTT. Protein sequence: CASSDGENTGELFF.

The chain joins TRBV7-2 to TRBJ2-7; D remains unclear. The CDR3 spans 12 residues. Germline values: CDR1 SGHTA, CDR2 FQGNSA. Between the trimmed V and J ends, which lost 1 base and 12 bases, there was a span of 13 bases. DNA for the CDR3: TGTGCCAGCAGCTTAGGGGCCTTCGCCCCGTACTTC. Its translation: CASSLGAFAPYF.

The DNA of the CDR3 is TGTGCCAGCAGCCCGGGGGTGACAAATACGCAGTATTTT. Protein sequence: CASSPGVTNTQYF. The V call is TRBV3-1, the J call TRBJ2-3; D may be TRBD2 (6 bases). The CDR3 totals 13 residues. The V end lost 4 bases, the J end lost 7 bases, and 12 bases lay between the germline ends. The germline CDR1 and CDR2 sequences are LGHDT and YNNKEL (reference sequence).

This clonotype was counted a few times. The chain carries TRBV11-2 and TRBJ2-4, with D possibly TRBD1 on 6 matching bases. The V end was cut by 5 bases, the J end by 6 bases, with 20 bases between. Germline CDR1 SGHAT, CDR2 FQNNGV. This CDR3 contains 16 residues. The CDR3 bases are TGTGCCAGCAGCCCCCTTATGGGGGCTAGAAGAAACATTCAGTACTTC. It yields the protein CASSPLMGARRNIQYF.

This clonotype appeared a few times. The chain joins TRBV6-5 to TRBJ2-5; perhaps TRBD2 as D (7 bases). The V gene lost 0 bases and the J gene lost 1 base, with 15 bases spanning the gap. CDR3 length: 17 amino acids. Germline values: CDR1 MNHEY, CDR2 SVGAGI. The CDR3 nucleotides read TGTGCCAGCAGTTACTCGATTGTTCGGGGGGCCCAAGAGACCCAGTACTTC. This translates into CASSYSIVRGAQETQYF.

A few counts support this clonotype. The chain is built from TRBV5-1 and TRBJ2-5; D is unresolved. Trimming took off 0 bases at V and 5 bases at J, with 11 bases between the two ends. This CDR3 has 14 residues. CDR1 and CDR2 (germline): SGHRS, YFSETQ. The CDR3 is CASSLDASGETQYF. The CDR3 DNA follows: TGCGCCAGCAGCTTGGATGCTTCTGGGGAGACCCAGTACTTC.

V and J are TRBV20-1 and TRBJ2-3; D is ambiguous. This CDR3 is built from 8 residues. Per the germline V gene, CDR1 is DFQATT and CDR2 is SNEGSKA (reference sequence). The CDR3 DNA reads as TGCAAGGTGGATACGCAGTATTTT. This sequence encodes CKVDTQYF.

This chain links TRBV20-1 with TRBJ2-5, with D tentatively TRBD1 or TRBD2 (5 bases each). Germline CDR1 and CDR2: DFQATT and SNEGSKA (reference sequence). The CDR3 has 11 residues. Trimming cost V 6 bases and J 5 bases, with 10 bases left between them. The CDR3 DNA follows: TGCAGTGCGGGGACGTACGAGACCCAGTACTTC. Amino acids: CSAGTYETQYF.

The gene calls are TRBV30 and TRBJ2-5, with D unclear. V was pared by 2 bases and J by 5 bases, with 6 bases between. Germline V gives CDR1 GTSNPN, CDR2 SVGIG (reference sequence). The CDR3 runs to 11 residues. The CDR3 coding sequence is TGTGCCTGGAGTTACACGGAGACCCAGTACTTC. Translation: CAWSYTETQYF.

This clonotype was recorded only once. The V call is TRBV20-1, the J call TRBJ2-3; TRBD1 matches 10 bases. The V gene end was trimmed by 3 bases and the J gene end by 4 bases; junction bases not matched to a gene: 7. Looked up from germline, CDR1 is DFQATT and CDR2 is SNEGSKA (reference sequence). This CDR3 is 15 amino acids long. The CDR3 loop is CSARGTGAPPDTQYF. CDR3 DNA sequence: TGCAGTGCTAGGGGGACAGGGGCCCCTCCAGATACGCAGTATTTT.

There are a few counts of this clonotype. The chain links TRBV20-1 to TRBJ2-4; the D gene is possibly TRBD1 (6 bases). Per germline, CDR1 DFQATT and CDR2 SNEGSKA (reference sequence). The CDR3 is 15 amino acids. Trimming left V 5 bases short and J 0 bases short, with 14 bases between. The CDR3 DNA follows: TGCAGTGCTGCTGGGGGCCTACTAGCCAAAAACATTCAGTACTTC. Its translation: CSAAGGLLAKNIQYF.

V is TRBV5-1 and J is TRBJ1-2; 7 nucleotides align to TRBD1. Looked up from germline, CDR1 is SGHRS and CDR2 is YFSETQ. J lost 8 bases, V lost 4 bases, and 8 bases had no gene match. The CDR3 covers 13 residues. The CDR3 sequence: CASSRDRVEGYTF. DNA for the CDR3: TGCGCCAGCAGCCGAGACAGGGTAGAAGGCTACACCTTC.

The chain joins TRBV7-6 to TRBJ2-2; D might be TRBD2 (6 bases). Germline V gene lookup returns CDR1 SGHVS and CDR2 FNYEAQ. V was pared by 5 bases and J by 5 bases, with 15 bases between. The CDR3 extends over 15 amino acids. This CDR3 is CASSTTSSGTGELFF. The CDR3 coding sequence is TGTGCCAGCAGCACCACCTCGAGCGGGACCGGGGAGCTGTTTTTT.

The chain has TRBV6-2 or TRBV6-3 and TRBJ2-7; TRBD2 matches at 11 bases. The length of the CDR3 is 19 residues. Germline-derived CDR1 and CDR2 are MNHEY and SVGEGT. V lost 4 bases, J lost 5 bases, and 19 bases stayed unmatched. The CDR3 protein is CASSSGTSGHKQPFNEQYF. DNA of the CDR3: TGTGCCAGCAGTTCCGGGACTAGCGGACATAAGCAACCATTTAACGAGCAGTACTTC.